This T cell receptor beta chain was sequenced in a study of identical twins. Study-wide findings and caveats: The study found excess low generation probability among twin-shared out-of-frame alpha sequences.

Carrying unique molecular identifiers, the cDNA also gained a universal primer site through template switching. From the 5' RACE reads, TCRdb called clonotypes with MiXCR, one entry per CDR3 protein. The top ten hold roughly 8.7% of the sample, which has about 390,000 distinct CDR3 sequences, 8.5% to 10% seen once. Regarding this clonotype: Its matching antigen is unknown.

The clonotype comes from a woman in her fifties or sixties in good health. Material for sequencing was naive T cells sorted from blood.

The CDR3 sequence is CATSLGTASTDTQYF. For the CDR3, the DNA is TGTGCCACCAGTCTCGGGACAGCAAGCACAGATACGCAGTATTTT. The chain couples TRBV24-1 to TRBJ2-3, with 7 bases aligning to TRBD1. V shed 6 bases, J shed 0 bases, and the junction held 5 bases outside the gene matches. The CDR3 has 15 residues. Per the germline V gene, CDR1 is KGHDR and CDR2 is SFDVKD.